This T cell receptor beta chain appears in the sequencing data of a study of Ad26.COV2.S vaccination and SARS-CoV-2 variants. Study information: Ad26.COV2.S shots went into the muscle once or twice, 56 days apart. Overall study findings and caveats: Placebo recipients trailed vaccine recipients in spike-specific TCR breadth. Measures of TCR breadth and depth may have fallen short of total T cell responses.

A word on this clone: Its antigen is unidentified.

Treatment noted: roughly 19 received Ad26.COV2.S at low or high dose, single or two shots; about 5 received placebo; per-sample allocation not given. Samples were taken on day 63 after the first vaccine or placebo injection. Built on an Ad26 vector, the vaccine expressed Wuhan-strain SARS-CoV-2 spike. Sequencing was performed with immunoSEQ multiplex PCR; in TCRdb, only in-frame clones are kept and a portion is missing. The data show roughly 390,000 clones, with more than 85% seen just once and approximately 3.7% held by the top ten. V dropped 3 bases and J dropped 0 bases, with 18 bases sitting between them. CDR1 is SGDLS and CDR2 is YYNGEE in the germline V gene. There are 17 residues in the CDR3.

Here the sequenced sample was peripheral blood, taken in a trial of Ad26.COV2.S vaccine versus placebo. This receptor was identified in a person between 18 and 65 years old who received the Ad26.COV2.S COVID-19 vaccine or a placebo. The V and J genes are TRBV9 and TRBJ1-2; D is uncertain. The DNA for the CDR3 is TGTGCCAGCAGCGCTCCACCCCCGTCTACCACTAACTATGGCTACACCTTC. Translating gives CASSAPPPSTTNYGYTF.